Below are 10 T cell receptor beta chains sequenced from a single sample in a study of shared clonotypes between healthy human individuals (dated by TCRdb to 2018 to 2021). Library preparation employed the immunoSEQ multiplex PCR assay. What TCRdb holds here is the immuneACCESS table cut down to in-frame rearrangements. Part of the clones is not present; checked against another copy, under half of the missing clones reflect an unresolved V gene, and the others are unexplained. The sample table contains around 2,000,000 clones; only one count was recorded for just over 90% of them. 1.5% to 2% of the sample goes to the ten largest clones. CD8 naive samples were CD45RO-negative cells positively selected for CCR7, giving a CD45RA+CCR7+ population that excluded TemRA cells. The sequenced material came from naive CD8+ T cells from PBMCs. Read against the paper, the sample's cell subset or site label means: CD45RA+CCR7+. The receptor set was obtained from a man between 18 and 35 years old in good health. Some clones in this sample may be carry-over from other donors' samples.

The V call is TRBV27, the J call TRBJ2-7; TRBD1 is a possible D gene (6 bases). Germline assignment: CDR1 MNHEY and CDR2 SMNVEV (reference sequence). V gave up 4 bases and J gave up 6 bases, with 10 bases separating them. There are 12 residues in the CDR3. The chain's CDR3 is CASSSNRAEQYF. The CDR3 nucleotides are TGTGCCAGCAGTTCAAACAGGGCCGAGCAGTACTTC.

The chain is built from TRBV2 and TRBJ2-7; 11 bases match TRBD1. This CDR3 contains 14 residues. V lost 4 bases, J lost 5 bases, and 4 bases stayed unmatched. CDR1 is SNHLY, CDR2 FYNNEI, per germline. CDR3 nucleotides: TGTGCCAGCAGTGGCGGACAGGGGGCGAACGAGCAGTACTTC. This encodes CASSGGQGANEQYF.

The chain combines TRBV28 with TRBJ2-7, with D maybe TRBD1 (6 bases). Trimming removed 6 bases from V and 0 bases from J, with 18 bases in between. The CDR3 runs 16 residues. CDR1 is MDHEN, CDR2 SYDVKM, per germline. The DNA of the CDR3 is TGTGCCAGCAGCAGAATCCTCGGGACACCCTCCTACGAGCAGTACTTC. This translates into CASSRILGTPSYEQYF.

The CDR3 region is CASSQEGRTDTQYF. The CDR3 DNA reads TGTGCCAGCAGCCAAGAAGGGAGAACAGATACGCAGTATTTT. The V call is TRBV14, the J call TRBJ2-3, with a weak D call TRBD2 (5 bases). Germline lookup yields CDR1 SGHDN and CDR2 FVKESK. The germline V and J ends were trimmed by 0 bases and 3 bases, with 7 bases remaining between them. The CDR3 is 14 residues long.

The chain combines TRBV28 with TRBJ2-7; the D call may be TRBD1 or TRBD2 (5 bases each). In germline, CDR1 is MDHEN, CDR2 SYDVKM. This CDR3 is 15 amino acids long. Trimming stripped 5 bases from V and 6 bases from J, with 20 bases between. The CDR3 here is CASSPRGPALGEQYF. For the CDR3, the DNA is TGTGCCAGCAGTCCCCGGGGACCAGCCTTGGGCGAGCAGTACTTC. Full variable domain (outside the CDR3, taken from reference TRBV28 and TRBJ2-7): DVKVTQSSRYLVKRTGEKVFLECVQDMDHENMFWYRQDPGLGLRLIYFSYDVKMKEKGDIPEGYSVSREKKERFSLILESASTNQTSMYLCASSPRGPALGEQYFGPGTRLTVT.

This chain connects TRBV18 to TRBJ2-2; maybe TRBD1 (5 bases). V was trimmed by 3 bases and J by 4 bases, leaving 12 bases between them. In germline, CDR1 is KGHSH, CDR2 LQKENI. The CDR3 runs 15 residues. CDR3 amino acids: CASSPDTIATGELFF. CDR3 DNA sequence: TGTGCCAGCTCACCGGACACAATCGCCACCGGGGAGCTGTTTTTT.

This clone showed up just a few times. In the same sample, other DNA sequences code for this CDR3. The rearrangement joins TRBV5-1 to TRBJ2-7, with 7 bases aligning to TRBD1. CDR3 size: 13 residues. Germline lookup yields CDR1 SGHRS and CDR2 YFSETQ. V shed 2 bases, J shed 3 bases, and the junction held 2 bases outside the gene matches. Here the CDR3 DNA reads TGCGCCAGCAGCTTCCGGACAGGCTACGAGCAGTACTTC. Translating it yields CASSFRTGYEQYF.

The chain carries TRBV5-6 and TRBJ2-2; 7 bases align to TRBD2. The CDR3 length is 14 residues. Unmatched junction bases numbered 8, after V lost 4 bases and J lost 8 bases. From germline, CDR1 is SGHDT and CDR2 YYEEEE. CDR3 nucleotides: TGTGCCAGCAGCCCGGGGGACTATGGTGGGGAGCTGTTTTTT. It yields the protein CASSPGDYGGELFF. The full variable domain, completed using reference TRBV5-6 and TRBJ2-2, is DAGVTQSPTHLIKTRGQQVTLRCSPKSGHDTVSWYQQALGQGPQFIFQYYEEEERQRGNFPDRFSGHQFPNYSSELNVNALLLGDSALYLCASSPGDYGGELFFGEGSRLTVL.

J is TRBJ2-5 and V is TRBV5-8; D remains ambiguous. V lost 0 bases and J 2 bases, leaving 8 bases between the germline ends. CDR1 is SGHTS, CDR2 YDEGEE, per germline. This CDR3 contains 14 residues. The CDR3 coding sequence is TGTGCCAGCAGCTTGGTCTACCCACAAGAGACCCAGTACTTC. Protein sequence: CASSLVYPQETQYF.

This chain links TRBV9 with TRBJ2-1; weak D call: TRBD1 (6 bases). V lost 4 bases, J lost 7 bases, and 12 bases lay in between. The germline V gene encodes CDR1 SGDLS and CDR2 YYNGEE. The CDR3 is made up of 13 amino acids. The CDR3 DNA sequence: TGTGCCAGCAGCTACGGACAGCCAAATGAGCAGTTCTTC. Translating it yields CASSYGQPNEQFF.